The present T cell receptor beta chain was sequenced within a study of response to subunit inactivated influenza vaccine. TCRdb recomputed calls from the RT-PCR reads with MiXCR, one row per CDR3 protein. Of approximately 300,000 distinct CDR3 sequences listed, approximately 23% are singletons. Details on this clonotype: Its cognate antigen is unknown.

Study observations and caveats: Few new T cells, the authors suggested, are recruited by each seasonal influenza vaccination.

Source: PBMCs from blood, taken less than 22 months after vaccination. This sequence was found in a man aged 50 to 69 who received an inactivated influenza vaccine.

Here the CDR3 DNA reads TGTGCCACCAGCAGAGATGCAAAGTTCGGCTACACCTTC. Translating it yields CATSRDAKFGYTF. This sequence joins TRBV15 and TRBJ1-2; D is unresolved. Trimming cost V 0 bases and J 8 bases, with 10 bases left between them. The CDR3 is 13 residues long. Germline values: CDR1 LNHNV, CDR2 YYDKDF (reference sequence).